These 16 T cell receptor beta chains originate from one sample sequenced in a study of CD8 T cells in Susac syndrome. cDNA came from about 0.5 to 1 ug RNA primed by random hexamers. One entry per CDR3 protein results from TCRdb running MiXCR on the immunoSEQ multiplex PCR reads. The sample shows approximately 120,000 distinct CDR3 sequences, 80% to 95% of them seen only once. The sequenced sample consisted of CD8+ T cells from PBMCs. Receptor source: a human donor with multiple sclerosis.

CDR3 sequence (DNA): TGTGCCAGTAGTATACTCCCTCCTAGTAACTATGGCTACACCTTC. Translation: CASSILPPSNYGYTF. The genes are TRBV19 and TRBJ1-2; D is unresolved. The CDR3 contains 15 residues. V was shortened by 2 bases and J by 1 base, with 11 bases between the two germline ends. Germline-derived CDR1 and CDR2 are LNHDA and SQIVND (reference sequence).

CDR3 amino acids: CASSMGDRNEKLFF. CDR3 in DNA: TGCGCCAGCAGTATGGGGGACAGGAATGAAAAACTGTTTTTT. The rearrangement uses TRBV5-1 and TRBJ1-4, with 8 nucleotides matching TRBD1. V lost 5 bases, J lost 5 bases, and 5 bases stayed unmatched. Germline-derived CDR1 and CDR2 are SGHRS and YFSETQ. The CDR3 extends over 14 amino acids.

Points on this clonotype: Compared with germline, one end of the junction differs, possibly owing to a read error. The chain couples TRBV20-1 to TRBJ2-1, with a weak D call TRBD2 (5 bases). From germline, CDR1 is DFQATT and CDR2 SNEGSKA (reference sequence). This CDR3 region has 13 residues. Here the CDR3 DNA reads TGCAGTGCTAGGAAGGATGACTACGATGAGCAGTTCTTC. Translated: CSARKDDYDEQFF.

The CDR3 spells CASSFSWVQEKTQYF. In DNA, the CDR3 is TGTGCCAGCAGTTTCTCTTGGGTTCAAGAAAAGACCCAGTACTTC. V and J are TRBV28 and TRBJ2-5; the D is unclear. Germline V gene sequence: CDR1 MDHEN, CDR2 SYDVKM. The CDR3 runs 15 residues. Trimming left V 3 bases short and J 6 bases short, with 17 bases between.

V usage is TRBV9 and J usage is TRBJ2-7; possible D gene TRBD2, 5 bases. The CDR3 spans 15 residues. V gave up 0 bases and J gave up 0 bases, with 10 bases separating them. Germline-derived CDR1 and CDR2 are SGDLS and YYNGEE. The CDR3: CASSVGGESSYEQYF. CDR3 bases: TGTGCCAGCAGCGTAGGGGGAGAGAGCTCCTACGAGCAGTACTTC. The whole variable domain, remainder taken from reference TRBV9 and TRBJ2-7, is DSGVTQTPKHLITATGQRVTLRCSPRSGDLSVYWYQQSLDQGLQFLIQYYNGEERAKGNILERFSAQQFPDLHSELNLSSLELGDSALYFCASSVGGESSYEQYFGPGTRLTVT.

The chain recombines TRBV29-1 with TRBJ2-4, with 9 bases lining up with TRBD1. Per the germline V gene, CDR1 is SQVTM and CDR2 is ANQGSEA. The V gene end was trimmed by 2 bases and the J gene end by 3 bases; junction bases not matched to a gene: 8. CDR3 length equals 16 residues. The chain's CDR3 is CSVEKQGASGKNIQYF. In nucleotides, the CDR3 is TGCAGCGTTGAAAAACAGGGGGCGTCCGGCAAAAACATTCAGTACTTC.

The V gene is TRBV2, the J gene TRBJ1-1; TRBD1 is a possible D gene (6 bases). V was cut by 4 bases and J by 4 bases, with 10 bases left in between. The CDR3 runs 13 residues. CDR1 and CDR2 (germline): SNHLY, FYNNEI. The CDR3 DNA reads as TGTGCCAGCAGTGGTACAGGGACCACTGAAGCTTTCTTT. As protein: CASSGTGTTEAFF.

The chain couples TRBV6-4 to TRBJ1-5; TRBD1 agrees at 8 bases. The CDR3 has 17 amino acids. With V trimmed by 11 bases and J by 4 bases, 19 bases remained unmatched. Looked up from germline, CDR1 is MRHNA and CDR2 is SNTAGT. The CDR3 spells CARWTGPTDSWNQPQHF. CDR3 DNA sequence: TGTGCCCGATGGACAGGGCCAACAGATTCGTGGAATCAGCCCCAGCATTTT.

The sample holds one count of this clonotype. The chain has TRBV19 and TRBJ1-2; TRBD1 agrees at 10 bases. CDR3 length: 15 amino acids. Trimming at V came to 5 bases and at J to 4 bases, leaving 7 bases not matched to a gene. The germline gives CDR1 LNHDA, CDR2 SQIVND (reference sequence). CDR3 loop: CASSAGTGEAYGYTF. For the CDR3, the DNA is TGTGCCAGTAGTGCTGGGACAGGGGAAGCCTATGGCTACACCTTC.

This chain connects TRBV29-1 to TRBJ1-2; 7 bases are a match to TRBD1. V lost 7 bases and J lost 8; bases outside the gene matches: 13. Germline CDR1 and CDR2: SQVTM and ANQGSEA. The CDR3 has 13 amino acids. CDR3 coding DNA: TGCAGCGCTCTGACAGGGATCTCCCAAGGCTACACCTTC. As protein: CSALTGISQGYTF. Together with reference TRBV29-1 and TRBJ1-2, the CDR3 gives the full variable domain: SAVISQKPSRDICQRGTSLTIQCQVDSQVTMMFWYRQQPGQSLTLIATANQGSEATYESGFVIDKFPISRPNLTFSTLTVSNMSPEDSSIYLCSALTGISQGYTFGSGTRLTVV.

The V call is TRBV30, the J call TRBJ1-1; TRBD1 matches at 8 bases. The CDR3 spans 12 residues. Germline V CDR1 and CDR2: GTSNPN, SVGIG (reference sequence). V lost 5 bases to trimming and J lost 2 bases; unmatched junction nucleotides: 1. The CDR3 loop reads CAWGQGNTEAFF. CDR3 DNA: TGTGCCTGGGGACAGGGCAACACTGAAGCTTTCTTT.

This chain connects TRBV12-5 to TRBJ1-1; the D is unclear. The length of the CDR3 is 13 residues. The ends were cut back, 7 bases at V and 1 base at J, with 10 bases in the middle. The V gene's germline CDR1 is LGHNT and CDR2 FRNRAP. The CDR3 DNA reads TGTGCTAGTGCCCTGGCCAGGAACACTGAAGCTTTCTTT. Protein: CASALARNTEAFF.

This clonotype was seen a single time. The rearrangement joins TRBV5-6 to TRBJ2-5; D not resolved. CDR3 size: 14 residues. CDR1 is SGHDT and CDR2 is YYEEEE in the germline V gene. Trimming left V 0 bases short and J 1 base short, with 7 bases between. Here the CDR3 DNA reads TGTGCCAGCAGCTTGGTGGCCTTCCAAGAGACCCAGTACTTC. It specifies CASSLVAFQETQYF.

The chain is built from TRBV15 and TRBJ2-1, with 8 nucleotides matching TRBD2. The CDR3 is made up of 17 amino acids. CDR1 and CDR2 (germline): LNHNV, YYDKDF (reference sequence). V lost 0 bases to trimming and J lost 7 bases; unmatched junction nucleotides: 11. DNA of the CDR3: TGTGCCACCAGCAGAGATCAGGCGGGGGGCCGGGGGAATGAGCAGTTCTTC. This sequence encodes CATSRDQAGGRGNEQFF.

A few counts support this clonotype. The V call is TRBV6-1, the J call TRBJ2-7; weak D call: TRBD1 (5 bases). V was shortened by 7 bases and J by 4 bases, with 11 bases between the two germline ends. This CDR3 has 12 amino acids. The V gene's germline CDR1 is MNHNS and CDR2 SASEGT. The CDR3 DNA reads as TGTGCCAGCACAGCCAGGGAATACGAGCAGTACGTC. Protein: CASTAREYEQYV.

CDR3 bases: TGTGCCAGCAGTTTAGGTGGGTGGGCGGACGAGCAGTACTTC. This gives the protein CASSLGGWADEQYF. This rearrangement joins TRBV12-3 or TRBV12-4 to TRBJ2-7, with D uncertain. This CDR3 has 14 residues. The ends were cut back, 1 base at V and 5 bases at J, with 12 bases in the middle.